These 3 T cell receptor beta chains originate from one sample sequenced in a study of blood T cells in healthy people across ages. With a J-beta primer mix and a sample-barcoded 5' primer, a second PCR ran about 7 to 12 cycles. In TCRdb, the 5' RACE reads were re-called with MiXCR into one record per CDR3 protein. The sample holds 710,000 or so distinct CDR3 sequences, about 30% seen once. The sequencing sample was made of blood. These receptors were obtained from a woman older than 75 in good health.

The chain combines TRBV7-2 with TRBJ1-1, with 8 positions matching TRBD1. This CDR3 has 14 residues. Losses at the gene ends were 5 bases for V and 5 bases for J; bases not matched to a gene: 7. Germline V gives CDR1 SGHTA, CDR2 FQGNSA. The CDR3 loop reads CASSKGQGRTEAFF. The CDR3 DNA reads as TGTGCCAGCAGCAAAGGACAGGGCAGGACTGAAGCTTTCTTT.

This clonotype has more than one count but fewer than ten. This chain uses TRBV7-2 with TRBJ1-4, with 7 bases identical to TRBD1. Germline-derived CDR1 and CDR2 are SGHTA and FQGNSA. After removal of 2 bases from V and 5 bases from J, the junction contained 5 bases not matched to a gene. The CDR3 has 15 amino acids. The CDR3 here is CASSLRQGWNEKLFF. In nucleotides, the CDR3 is TGTGCCAGCAGCTTAAGACAGGGATGGAATGAAAAACTGTTTTTT.

This chain uses TRBV30 with TRBJ1-1; the D gene is possibly TRBD1 (6 bases). The CDR3 extends over 14 amino acids. Trimming left V 5 bases short and J 0 bases short, with 13 bases between. Germline V gives CDR1 GTSNPN, CDR2 SVGIG (reference sequence). CDR3 nucleotide sequence: TGTGCCTGGGGCCCCCCAGGGGTGAACACTGAAGCTTTCTTT. This codes for CAWGPPGVNTEAFF.